These 3 T cell receptor beta chains originate from one sample sequenced in a study of regulatory T cells in long-lasting Graves disease. Arm-PCR of CDR3 regions with iRepertoire HTBI primers generated TCR beta libraries. TCRdb used MiXCR to reprocess the multiplex PCR reads, holding one entry per CDR3 protein. The table lists about 560,000 distinct CDR3 sequences, around 15% of them singletons. Time point here: newly diagnosed GD, antithyroid drugs for less than 3 months. PBMCs provided the RNA from which the TCR library was made. The same sample was also used in a study of T cells in Graves' hyperthyroidism and ophthalmopathy.

The source was peripheral blood mononuclear cells (PBMCs), collected at new diagnosis, from a patient treated with antithyroid drugs. All receptors derive from a man aged 18 to 29 with Graves disease.

In this sample, this clonotype turned up many times. CDR3 nucleotide sequence: TGTGCCAGCAGTTACTCTACGACGGGTGGGGCTGAAGCTTTCTTT. It encodes CASSYSTTGGAEAFF. The gene calls are TRBV6-2 or TRBV6-3 and TRBJ1-1; unclear D gene. Per the germline V gene, CDR1 is MNHEY and CDR2 is SVGEGT. The CDR3 spans 15 residues. V shed 0 bases and J shed 6 bases, with 14 bases lying between them.

This clonotype showed up many times. The V call is TRBV29-1, the J call TRBJ1-2; 7 nucleotides align to TRBD1. CDR1 SQVTM and CDR2 ANQGSEA come from the germline V gene. The CDR3 totals 12 residues. V lost 3 bases to trimming and J lost 6 bases; unmatched junction nucleotides: 4. CDR3 amino acids: CSVDVGGNGYTF. CDR3 nucleotides: TGCAGCGTTGATGTAGGGGGCAATGGCTACACCTTC.

This chain connects TRBV4-1 to TRBJ1-1; TRBD1 matches 7 bases. This CDR3 has 15 residues. Germline CDR1 MGHRA, CDR2 YSYEKL. The V segment lost 4 bases and the J segment 3 bases; nucleotides outside the gene matches: 8. The CDR3 spells CASSPHPQGYTEAFF. The CDR3 coding sequence is TGCGCCAGCAGCCCGCACCCACAGGGGTACACTGAAGCTTTCTTT.